This T cell receptor beta chain was identified in a study of blood T cell repertoires in COVID-19 (TCRdb year 2020). Some background on the complete study: Collaborator samples came from the United States, Italy and Spain and covered acute and convalescent phases of COVID-19. The samples were drawn from two sources: the first 160 participants of the ongoing ImmuneRACE study, and 1,254 subjects contributed by 6 global collaborators. The dataset comprised deeply sampled blood TCRbeta repertoires from subjects exposed to, actively infected with, or recovered from COVID-19. HLA class I and class II types, where available, came from metadata supplied by the sample provider rather than from assay-based typing. The repertoires were released in a freely available public database intended as a resource for research on the immune response to SARS-CoV-2. The material from the prospective study consisted of cDNA or gDNA derived from T cells, B-cell-depleted T cells, or PBMCs. Sample metadata almost always included a de-identified subject ID, COVID-19 status, age in years and sex.

General findings and caveats noted by the study authors: The amount of clinical and demographic metadata varied by source and participant and was provided uncurated.

Concerning this clone: Its antigen remains undetermined. No quality values exist for individual bases; no much larger clone is one base distant.

Enrolling through a virtual design, the prospective study's participants ranged in age from roughly 18 to 90 years and lived across 24 United States geographic areas. Cohort assignment in the prospective study relied on participant-reported clinical history from a screening survey and a study questionnaire. Recovered participants in ImmuneRACE Cohort 3 were defined by two consecutive negative NP/OP PCR tests, clearance by a healthcare professional, or resolution of symptoms. Mobile phlebotomists in the prospective study collected whole blood, serum and a nasopharyngeal or oropharyngeal swab from every participant. Over a 2-month period, participants in the prospective study had the option of providing additional blood draws and questionnaires. Before DNA extraction, prospective study blood samples were shipped either frozen or at room temperature. TCRbeta CDR3 regions were amplified from genomic DNA by means of the immunoSEQ Assay, a bias-controlled multiplex PCR. The paper's processing steps were these. The number of nucleated cells in each sample was estimated by amplification of reference gene primers within the assay. Sequence reads were collapsed and filtered to measure the absolute abundance of every unique TCRbeta CDR3 rearrangement. For each sample, productive Simpson clonality was calculated by taking the square root of Simpson's diversity index across productive rearrangements. In its TCRdb copy, this immuneACCESS table keeps in-frame sequences only and misses some clones. Where compared with another copy, unresolved V genes explain less than half of these, and the others have no known cause. V and J calls and clone size are as listed in that table; D and trimming were resolved from the DNA. For this sample there are about 200,000 clones; approximately 83% appear just once. The ten largest account for 7.5% of the sample.

The clonotype comes from a middle-aged man who had recovered from COVID-19. Sequenced material: PBMCs or T cells enriched from blood (not recorded which).

At the DNA level, the sequence is TGTGCCAGCAGTGATTTAGGGGCCGGTACTGAAGCTTTCTTT. The translation is CASSDLGAGTEAFF. The chain joins TRBV6-1 to TRBJ1-1; the D segment could be TRBD1, given 5 matching bases. The germline V gene provides CDR1 MNHNS and CDR2 SASEGT. The CDR3 measures 14 amino acids from cysteine to phenylalanine. Of all the DNA, just the CDR3 is kept, 42 bases in frame from base 1. V drops 3 bases and J drops 5 bases, leaving 13 bases in between.